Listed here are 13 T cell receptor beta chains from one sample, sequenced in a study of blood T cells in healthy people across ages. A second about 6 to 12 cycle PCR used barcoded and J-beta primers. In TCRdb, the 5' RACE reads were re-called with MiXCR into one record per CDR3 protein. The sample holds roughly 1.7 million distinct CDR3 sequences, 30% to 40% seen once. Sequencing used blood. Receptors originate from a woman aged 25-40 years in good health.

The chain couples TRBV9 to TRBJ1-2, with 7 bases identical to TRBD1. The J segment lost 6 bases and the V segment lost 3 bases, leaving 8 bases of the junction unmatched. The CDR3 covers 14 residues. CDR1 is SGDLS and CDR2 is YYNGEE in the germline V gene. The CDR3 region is CASSAAGTVDGYTF. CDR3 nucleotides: TGTGCCAGCAGCGCTGCCGGGACAGTCGATGGCTACACCTTC.

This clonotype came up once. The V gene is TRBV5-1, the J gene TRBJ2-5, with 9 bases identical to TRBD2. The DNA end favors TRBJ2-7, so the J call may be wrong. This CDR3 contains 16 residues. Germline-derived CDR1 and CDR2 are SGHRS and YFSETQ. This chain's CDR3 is CASSLLAGLKAYEQYF. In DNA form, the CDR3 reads TGCGCCAGCAGCTTGCTAGCGGGATTGAAGGCCTACGAGCAGTACTTC.

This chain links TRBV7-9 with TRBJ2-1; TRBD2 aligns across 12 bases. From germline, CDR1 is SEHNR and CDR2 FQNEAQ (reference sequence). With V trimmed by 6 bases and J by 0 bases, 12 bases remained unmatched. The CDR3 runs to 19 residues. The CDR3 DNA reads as TGTGCCAGCAGTTCTCTAGCGGGGGGGAATCCGAGCTCCTACAATGAGCAGTTCTTC. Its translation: CASSSLAGGNPSSYNEQFF.

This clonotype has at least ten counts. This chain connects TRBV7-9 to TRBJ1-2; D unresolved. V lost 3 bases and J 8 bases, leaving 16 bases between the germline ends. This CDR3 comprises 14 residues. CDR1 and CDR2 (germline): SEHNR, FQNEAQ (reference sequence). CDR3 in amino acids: CASSLARREGGYTF. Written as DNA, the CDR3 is TGTGCCAGCAGCTTGGCCCGAAGGGAGGGAGGCTACACCTTC.

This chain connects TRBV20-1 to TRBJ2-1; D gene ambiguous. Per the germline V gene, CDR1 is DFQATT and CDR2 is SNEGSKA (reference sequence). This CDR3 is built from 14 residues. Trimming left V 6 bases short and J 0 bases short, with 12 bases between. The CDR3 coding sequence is TGCAGTGCCCCGCCTCCGAGCTCCTACAATGAGCAGTTCTTC. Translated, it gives CSAPPPSSYNEQFF.

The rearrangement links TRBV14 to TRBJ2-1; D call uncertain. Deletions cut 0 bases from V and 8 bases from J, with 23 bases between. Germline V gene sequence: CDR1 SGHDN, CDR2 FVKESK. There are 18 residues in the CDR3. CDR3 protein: CASSQEHSWQVLNHEQFF. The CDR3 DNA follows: TGTGCCAGCAGCCAAGAGCATTCGTGGCAGGTTCTTAACCATGAGCAGTTCTTC.

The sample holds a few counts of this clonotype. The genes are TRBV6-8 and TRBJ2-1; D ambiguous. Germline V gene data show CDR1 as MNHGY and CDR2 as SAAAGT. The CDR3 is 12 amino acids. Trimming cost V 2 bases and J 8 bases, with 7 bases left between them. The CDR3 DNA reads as TGTGCCAGCAGTTACCCCCCATATGAGCAGTTCTTC. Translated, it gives CASSYPPYEQFF.

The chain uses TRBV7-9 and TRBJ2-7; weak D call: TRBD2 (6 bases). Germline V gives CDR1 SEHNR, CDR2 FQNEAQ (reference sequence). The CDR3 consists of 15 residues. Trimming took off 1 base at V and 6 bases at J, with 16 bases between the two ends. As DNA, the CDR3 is TGTGCCAGCAGCTTAGGTAGCGGCGGTGGGGGCGAGCAGTACTTC. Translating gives CASSLGSGGGGEQYF.

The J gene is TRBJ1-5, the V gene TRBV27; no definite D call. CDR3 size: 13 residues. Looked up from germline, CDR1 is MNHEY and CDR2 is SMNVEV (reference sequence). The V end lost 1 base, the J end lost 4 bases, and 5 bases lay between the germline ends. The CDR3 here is CASSLLTNQPQHF. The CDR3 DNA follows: TGTGCCAGCAGTTTATTGACTAATCAGCCCCAGCATTTT.

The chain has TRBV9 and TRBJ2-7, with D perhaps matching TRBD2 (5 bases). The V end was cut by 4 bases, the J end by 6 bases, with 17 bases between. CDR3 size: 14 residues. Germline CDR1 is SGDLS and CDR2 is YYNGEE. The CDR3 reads CASSRSSGVGEQYF. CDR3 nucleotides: TGTGCCAGCAGCAGATCCAGCGGAGTTGGCGAGCAGTACTTC.

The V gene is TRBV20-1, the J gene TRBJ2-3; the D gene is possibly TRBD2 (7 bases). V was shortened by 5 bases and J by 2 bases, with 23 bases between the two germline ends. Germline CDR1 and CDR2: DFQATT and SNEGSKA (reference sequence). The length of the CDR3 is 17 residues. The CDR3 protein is CSAALGGGAMNTDTQYF. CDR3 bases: TGCAGTGCTGCTCTTGGGGGGGGCGCAATGAACACAGATACGCAGTATTTT.

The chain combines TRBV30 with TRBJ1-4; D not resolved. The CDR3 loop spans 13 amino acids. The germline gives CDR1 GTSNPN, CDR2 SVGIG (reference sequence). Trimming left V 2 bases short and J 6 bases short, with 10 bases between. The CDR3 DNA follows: TGTGCCTGGAGTTTCCTGGTGGATGAAAAACTGTTTTTT. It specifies CAWSFLVDEKLFF.

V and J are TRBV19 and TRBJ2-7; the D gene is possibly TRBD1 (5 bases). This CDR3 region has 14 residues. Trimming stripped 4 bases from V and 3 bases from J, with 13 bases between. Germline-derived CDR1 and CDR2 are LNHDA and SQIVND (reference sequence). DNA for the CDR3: TGTGCCAGTAGTAGCAGAGCAGGGTACTACGAGCAGTACTTC. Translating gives CASSSRAGYYEQYF.